A selection of T cell receptor beta chains follows, all from one sample in a study of blood T cells in healthy people across ages. TCRdb fed the 5' RACE reads into MiXCR, producing one record per CDR3 protein. The sample shows approximately 1.5 million distinct CDR3 sequences, 30% to 35% of them seen only once. The sample comprised blood. These receptors came from a woman in her 30s in good health. CDR3s include the opening cysteine and the closing phenylalanine or tryptophan. A D gene is named only where the DNA matches it firmly. Clone size is given for some rows only: seen once, a few or many times, or a class if the clone is expanded.

J: TRBJ2-5
V: TRBV20-1
D: TRBD2
size: NA
CDR3: CSASTSGLAEETQYF
DNA: TGCAGTGCTTCTACATCAGGGCTAGCGGAAGAGACCCAGTACTTC

J: TRBJ1-2
V: TRBV9
D: TRBD1
size: few
CDR3: CASSSTGGTVYGYTF
DNA: TGTGCCAGCAGCTCCACCGGCGGGACAGTTTATGGCTACACCTTC

J: TRBJ2-7
V: TRBV3-1
D: TRBD2
size: NA
CDR3: CASSENGRYEQYF
DNA: TGTGCCAGCAGCGAAAACGGGAGGTACGAGCAGTACTTC

J: TRBJ1-5
V: TRBV6-2/TRBV6-3
D: NA
size: NA
CDR3: CASSDGLIRQPQHF
DNA: TGTGCCAGCAGCGACGGGCTGATCCGGCAGCCCCAGCATTTT

J: TRBJ2-5
V: TRBV7-2
D: NA
size: NA
CDR3: CANSLGAETQYF
DNA: TGTGCCAACAGCTTAGGGGCGGAGACCCAGTACTTC

J: TRBJ1-1
V: TRBV30
D: NA
size: once
CDR3: CAWDGGTEAFF
DNA: TGTGCCTGGGACGGGGGCACTGAAGCTTTCTTT

J: TRBJ1-2
V: TRBV6-1
D: TRBD1
size: NA
CDR3: CASRKGQGGGYTF
DNA: TGTGCCAGCAGGAAGGGACAGGGAGGCGGCTACACCTTC

J: TRBJ2-7
V: TRBV5-6
D: TRBD2
size: NA
CDR3: CASSYGLAGAYNEQYF
DNA: TGTGCCAGTAGCTACGGACTAGCGGGAGCCTACAATGAGCAGTACTTC

J: TRBJ1-5
V: TRBV9
D: NA
size: NA
CDR3: CASSEDDGHQPQHF
DNA: TGTGCCAGCAGCGAAGATGACGGACATCAGCCCCAGCATTTT

J: TRBJ1-5
V: TRBV6-2/TRBV6-3
D: NA
size: NA
CDR3: CASSTGRAHQPQHF
DNA: TGTGCCAGCAGTACGGGTAGGGCTCATCAGCCCCAGCATTTT

J: TRBJ1-2
V: TRBV6-5
D: NA
size: NA
CDR3: CASTPRKGEGYTF
DNA: TGTGCCAGCACCCCCCGGAAGGGGGAAGGCTACACCTTC

J: TRBJ2-7
V: TRBV9
D: NA
size: NA
CDR3: CASSPGEASYERYF
DNA: TGTGCCAGCAGCCCCGGGGAGGCCTCCTACGAGCGGTACTTC

J: TRBJ1-2
V: TRBV10-3
D: NA
size: few
CDR3: CAISEPGYNYGYTF
DNA: TGTGCCATCAGTGAGCCCGGATATAACTATGGCTACACCTTC

J: TRBJ1-5
V: TRBV27
D: NA
size: few
CDR3: CASLSRSSLNSDQPQHF
DNA: TGTGCCAGCCTTTCCCGGAGCAGCCTAAATAGTGATCAGCCCCAGCATTTT

J: TRBJ1-5
V: TRBV28
D: TRBD1
size: many
CDR3: CASSSTGVSNQPQHF
DNA: TGTGCCAGCAGTTCGACAGGGGTTAGCAATCAGCCCCAGCATTTT

J: TRBJ2-1
V: TRBV7-2
D: TRBD2
size: NA
CDR3: CASSLSGSGSYNEQFF
DNA: TGTGCCAGCAGCTTAAGCGGGAGTGGATCCTACAATGAGCAGTTCTTC

J: TRBJ2-5
V: TRBV5-8
D: TRBD1
size: NA
CDR3: CASSTGQGVGTQYF
DNA: TGTGCCAGCAGCACGGGACAGGGCGTCGGGACCCAGTACTTC

J: TRBJ2-5
V: TRBV9
D: TRBD2
size: NA
CDR3: CASSVGASGAPKTQYF
DNA: TGTGCCAGCAGCGTAGGGGCTAGCGGGGCACCTAAGACCCAGTACTTC

J: TRBJ2-7
V: TRBV14
D: TRBD2
size: NA
CDR3: CASSQDGLGRFYEQYF
DNA: TGTGCCAGCAGCCAAGATGGACTAGGGAGGTTTTACGAGCAGTACTTC

J: TRBJ1-6
V: TRBV11-2
D: NA
size: few
CDR3: CASSTGQNSPLHF
DNA: TGTGCCAGCAGCACCGGACAGAATTCACCCCTCCACTTT

J: TRBJ2-7
V: TRBV20-1
D: NA
size: NA
CDR3: CSARTLDSSYEQYF
DNA: TGCAGTGCTAGAACCCTCGACAGCTCCTACGAGCAGTACTTC

J: TRBJ1-1
V: TRBV27
D: NA
size: NA
CDR3: CASRPRGVPNTEAFF
DNA: TGTGCCAGCAGACCACGGGGGGTACCGAACACTGAAGCTTTCTTT

J: TRBJ1-1
V: TRBV30
D: TRBD1
size: few
CDR3: CAWDGTGRKNTEAFF
DNA: TGTGCCTGGGACGGGACAGGGCGTAAGAACACTGAAGCTTTCTTT

J: TRBJ2-7
V: TRBV5-1
D: TRBD1
size: many
CDR3: CASSLLQDRGGSYEQYF
DNA: TGCGCCAGCAGCCTTCTCCAGGACAGGGGCGGCTCCTACGAGCAGTACTTC

J: TRBJ1-1
V: TRBV7-8
D: NA
size: NA
CDR3: CASSLTWSEGTEAFF
DNA: TGTGCCAGCAGCTTAACGTGGTCAGAAGGCACTGAAGCTTTCTTT

J: TRBJ1-5
V: TRBV5-5
D: NA
size: few
CDR3: CASSLDTPDNQPQHF
DNA: TGTGCCAGCAGCTTGGACACGCCTGACAATCAGCCCCAGCATTTT

J: TRBJ2-1
V: TRBV7-2
D: NA
size: few
CDR3: CASSLRPLPSYNEQFF
DNA: TGTGCCAGCAGCTTGAGACCCTTGCCCTCCTACAATGAGCAGTTCTTC

J: TRBJ2-1
V: TRBV20-1
D: NA
size: few
CDR3: CSARGVNNEQFF
DNA: TGCAGTGCTAGAGGGGTAAACAATGAGCAGTTCTTC

J: TRBJ2-1
V: TRBV6-5
D: TRBD2
size: few
CDR3: CASSTLAGGSYNEQFF
DNA: TGTGCCAGCAGTACGCTAGCGGGAGGGTCCTACAATGAGCAGTTCTTC

J: TRBJ2-3
V: TRBV2
D: NA
size: NA
CDR3: CASSSQLSTDTQYF
DNA: TGTGCCAGCAGTAGCCAGCTTAGCACAGATACGCAGTATTTT

J: TRBJ2-2
V: TRBV28
D: TRBD2
size: few
CDR3: CASSLLTSGTNTGELFF
DNA: TGTGCCAGCAGTTTGTTGACTAGCGGGACGAACACCGGGGAGCTGTTTTTT

J: TRBJ2-7
V: TRBV27
D: TRBD2
size: NA
CDR3: CASSLAGGPPYEQYF
DNA: TGTGCCAGCAGTTTAGCGGGGGGGCCCCCCTACGAGCAGTACTTC

J: TRBJ2-1
V: TRBV5-1
D: NA
size: NA
CDR3: CVSSFGTGVYNEQFF
DNA: TGCGTCAGCAGCTTCGGGACGGGAGTCTACAATGAGCAGTTCTTC

J: TRBJ2-7
V: TRBV2
D: TRBD1
size: NA
CDR3: CASTRDGTGTNEQYF
DNA: TGTGCCAGCACCCGAGACGGGACAGGTACCAACGAGCAGTACTTC

J: TRBJ2-5
V: TRBV20-1
D: TRBD2
size: few
CDR3: CSARVPGLAFGETQYF
DNA: TGCAGTGCTAGAGTCCCGGGACTAGCGTTTGGGGAGACCCAGTACTTC

J: TRBJ2-1
V: TRBV10-3
D: TRBD2
size: NA
CDR3: CAISQTSGGFNEQFF
DNA: TGTGCCATCAGCCAGACTAGCGGGGGATTCAATGAGCAGTTCTTC

J: TRBJ1-1
V: TRBV6-5
D: NA
size: NA
CDR3: CASSYPVYTKQERNTEAFF
DNA: TGTGCCAGCAGTTACCCCGTTTACACGAAACAGGAAAGGAACACTGAAGCTTTCTTT

J: TRBJ2-1
V: TRBV24-1
D: NA
size: few
CDR3: CATSETGTYEQFF
DNA: TGTGCCACCAGTGAGACGGGGACTTATGAGCAGTTCTTC

J: TRBJ1-2
V: TRBV6-1
D: TRBD1
size: few
CDR3: CASSERDRVRKRNYGYTF
DNA: TGTGCCAGCAGTGAACGGGACAGGGTAAGAAAGCGTAACTATGGCTACACCTTC

J: TRBJ2-7
V: TRBV2
D: TRBD2
size: NA
CDR3: CASSAGLAFYEQYF
DNA: TGTGCCAGCAGTGCGGGACTAGCTTTCTACGAGCAGTACTTC

J: TRBJ1-5
V: TRBV3-1
D: NA
size: NA
CDR3: CASSQAPGNNQPQHF
DNA: TGTGCCAGCAGCCAAGCCCCCGGGAACAATCAGCCCCAGCATTTT

J: TRBJ2-7
V: TRBV20-1
D: NA
size: NA
CDR3: CSVRDRDSGYEQYF
DNA: TGCAGTGTTAGAGATCGGGACTCCGGCTACGAGCAGTACTTC

J: TRBJ2-1
V: TRBV30
D: NA
size: few
CDR3: CAWRDLVGRGLGEQFF
DNA: TGTGCCTGGAGAGACCTGGTGGGGAGAGGTTTAGGGGAGCAGTTCTTC

J: TRBJ2-5
V: TRBV4-2
D: NA
size: many
CDR3: CASSQDLGQFQPQYF
DNA: TGTGCCAGCAGCCAAGATCTTGGCCAGTTCCAGCCCCAGTACTTC

J: TRBJ2-2
V: TRBV9
D: NA
size: NA
CDR3: CASSPRPAVGELFF
DNA: TGTGCCAGCAGTCCCCGACCGGCCGTCGGGGAGCTGTTTTTT